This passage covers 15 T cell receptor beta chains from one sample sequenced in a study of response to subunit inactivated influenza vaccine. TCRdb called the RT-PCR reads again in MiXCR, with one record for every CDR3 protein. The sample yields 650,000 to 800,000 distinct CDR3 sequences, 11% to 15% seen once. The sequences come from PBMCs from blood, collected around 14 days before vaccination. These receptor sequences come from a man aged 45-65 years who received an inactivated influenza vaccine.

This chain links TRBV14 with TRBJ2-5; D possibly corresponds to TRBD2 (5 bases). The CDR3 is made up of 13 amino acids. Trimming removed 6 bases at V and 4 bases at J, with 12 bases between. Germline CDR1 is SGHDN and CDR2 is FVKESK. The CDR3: CASSGGLAETQYF. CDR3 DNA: TGTGCCAGCAGTGGCGGGTTAGCAGAGACCCAGTACTTC.

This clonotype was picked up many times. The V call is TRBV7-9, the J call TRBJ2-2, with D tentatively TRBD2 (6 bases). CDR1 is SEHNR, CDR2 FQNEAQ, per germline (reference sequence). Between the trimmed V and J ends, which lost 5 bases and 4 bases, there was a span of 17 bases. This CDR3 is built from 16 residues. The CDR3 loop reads CASSRPSGAGTGELFF. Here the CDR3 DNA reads TGTGCCAGCAGCCGTCCCTCGGGAGCTGGCACCGGGGAGCTGTTTTTT.

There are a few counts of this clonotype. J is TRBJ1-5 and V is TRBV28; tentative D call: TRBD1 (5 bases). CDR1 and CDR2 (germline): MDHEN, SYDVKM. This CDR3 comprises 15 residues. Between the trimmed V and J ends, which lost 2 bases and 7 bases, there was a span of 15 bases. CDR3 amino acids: CASSLISGYRQPQHF. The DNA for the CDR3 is TGTGCCAGCAGTTTAATCTCAGGGTATCGGCAGCCCCAGCATTTT.

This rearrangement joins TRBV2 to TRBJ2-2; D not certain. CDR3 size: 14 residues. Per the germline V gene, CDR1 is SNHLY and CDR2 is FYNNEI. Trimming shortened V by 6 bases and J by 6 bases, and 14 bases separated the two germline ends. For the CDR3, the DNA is TGTGCCAGCAGCGCCGAAGCTACGGCCGGGGAGCTGTTTTTT. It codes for CASSAEATAGELFF.

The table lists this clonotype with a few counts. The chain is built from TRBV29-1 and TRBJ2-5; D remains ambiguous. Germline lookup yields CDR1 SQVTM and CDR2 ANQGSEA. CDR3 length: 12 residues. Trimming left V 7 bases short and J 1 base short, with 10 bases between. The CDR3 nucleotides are TGCAGCGCCGCGGAAATCCAAGAGACCCAGTACTTC. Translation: CSAAEIQETQYF.

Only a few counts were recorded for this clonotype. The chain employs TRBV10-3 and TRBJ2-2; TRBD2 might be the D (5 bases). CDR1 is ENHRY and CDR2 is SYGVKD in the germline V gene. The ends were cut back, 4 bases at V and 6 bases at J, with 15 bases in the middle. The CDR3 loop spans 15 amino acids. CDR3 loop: CAISVEASQAGELFF. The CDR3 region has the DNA TGTGCCATCAGTGTAGAGGCTAGCCAAGCCGGGGAGCTGTTTTTT.

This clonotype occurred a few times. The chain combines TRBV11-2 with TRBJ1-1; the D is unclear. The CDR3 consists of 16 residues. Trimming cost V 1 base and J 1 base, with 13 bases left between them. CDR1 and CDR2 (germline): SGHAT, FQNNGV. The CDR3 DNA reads TGTGCCAGCAGCTTAGGAGTTGGTCCTCCGAACACTGAAGCTTTCTTT. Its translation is CASSLGVGPPNTEAFF.

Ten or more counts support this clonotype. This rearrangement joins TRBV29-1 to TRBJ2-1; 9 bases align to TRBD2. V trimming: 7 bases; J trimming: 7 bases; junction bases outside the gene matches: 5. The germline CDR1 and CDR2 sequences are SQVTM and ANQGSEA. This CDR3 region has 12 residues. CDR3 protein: CSESSGSNEQFF. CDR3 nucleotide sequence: TGCAGCGAAAGTAGCGGGAGTAATGAGCAGTTCTTC.

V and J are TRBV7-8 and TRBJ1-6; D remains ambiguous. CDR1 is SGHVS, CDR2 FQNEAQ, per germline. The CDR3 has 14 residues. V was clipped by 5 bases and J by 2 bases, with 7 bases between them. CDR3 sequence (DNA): TGTGCCAGCAGCGAGCTGCCCTATAATTCACCCCTCCACTTT. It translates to CASSELPYNSPLHF.

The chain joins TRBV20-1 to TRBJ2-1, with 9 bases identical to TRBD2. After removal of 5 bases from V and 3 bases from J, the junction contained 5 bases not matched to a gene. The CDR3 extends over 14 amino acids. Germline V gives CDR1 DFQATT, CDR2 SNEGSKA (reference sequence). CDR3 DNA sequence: TGCAGTGCTTTTGGCGGGGGGGTCTACAATGAGCAGTTCTTC. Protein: CSAFGGGVYNEQFF.

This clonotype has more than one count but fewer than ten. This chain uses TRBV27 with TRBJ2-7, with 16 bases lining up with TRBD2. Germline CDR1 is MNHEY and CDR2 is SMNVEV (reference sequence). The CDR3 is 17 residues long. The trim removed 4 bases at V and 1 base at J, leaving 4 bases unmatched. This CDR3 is CASSSGTSGRESYEQYF. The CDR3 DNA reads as TGTGCCAGCAGTTCCGGGACTAGCGGGAGGGAGTCCTACGAGCAGTACTTC.

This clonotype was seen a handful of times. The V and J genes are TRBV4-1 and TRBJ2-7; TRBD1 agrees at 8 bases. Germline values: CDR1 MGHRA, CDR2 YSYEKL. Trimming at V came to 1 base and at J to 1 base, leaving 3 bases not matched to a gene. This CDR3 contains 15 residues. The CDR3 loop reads CASSQGQGASYEQYF. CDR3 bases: TGCGCCAGCAGCCAAGGTCAGGGGGCGTCCTACGAGCAGTACTTC.

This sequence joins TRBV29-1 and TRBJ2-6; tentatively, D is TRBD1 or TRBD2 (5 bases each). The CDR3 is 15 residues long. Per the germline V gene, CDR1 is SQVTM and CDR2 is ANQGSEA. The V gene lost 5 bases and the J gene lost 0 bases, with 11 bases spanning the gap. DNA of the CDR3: TGCAGCGTTAGTGAGGGGAACTCTGGGGCCAACGTCCTGACTTTC. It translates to CSVSEGNSGANVLTF.

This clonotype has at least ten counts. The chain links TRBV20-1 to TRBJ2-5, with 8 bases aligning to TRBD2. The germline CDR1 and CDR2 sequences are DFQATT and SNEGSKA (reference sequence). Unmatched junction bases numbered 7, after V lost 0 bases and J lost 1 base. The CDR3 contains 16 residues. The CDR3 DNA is TGCAGTGCTAGAGATTTGCAGCGGGGGTTCCAAGAGACCCAGTACTTC. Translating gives CSARDLQRGFQETQYF.

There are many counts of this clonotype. CDR3 protein: CSVALGGGGVIKNEQFF. DNA for the CDR3: TGCAGCGTTGCCTTAGGGGGGGGCGGTGTCATCAAAAATGAGCAGTTCTTC. The V call is TRBV29-1, the J call TRBJ2-1; D may be TRBD2 (7 bases). Germline CDR1 reads SQVTM; CDR2 reads ANQGSEA. V lost 4 bases and J lost 7, with 26 bases in between. CDR3 length: 17 residues.